Given below is one T cell receptor beta chain in context. Measured with immunoSEQ multiplex PCR; TCRdb has only the in-frame clones, and not every one. Of under 150,000 clones listed, more than 70% are singletons. The sample originates from a study of blood T cell repertoires in COVID-19. Study as a whole: PBMCs, B-cell-depleted T cells, or T cells were the source of the cDNA or gDNA that made up the material.

V was clipped by 6 bases and J by 0 bases, with 14 bases between them. The length of the CDR3 is 15 residues. Germline V gene sequence: CDR1 SEHNR, CDR2 FQNEAQ (reference sequence). The chain links TRBV7-9 to TRBJ1-2; D might be TRBD1 (5 bases). This clonotype originated in a man aged 70-80 years with acute or convalescent COVID-19. Material: peripheral blood. The CDR3 region is CASRSGGATNYGYTF. The DNA for the CDR3 is TGTGCCAGCAGGTCCGGGGGAGCTACTAACTATGGCTACACCTTC.